Listed here are 4 T cell receptor beta chains from one sample, sequenced in a study of T cell repertoires in cytomegalovirus infection. TCRdb passed the reads through MiXCR, listing each CDR3 protein once. The repertoire consists of under 800,000 distinct CDR3 sequences, with approximately 24% occurring once and the leading ten covering 6.5% to 10%. The sequenced sample consisted of CD8+ T cells from PBMCs. The receptors come from a human donor in good health (CMV status not recorded). Some clones in this sample may be carry-over from other donors' samples.

This clonotype was seen a few times. The chain has TRBV7-8 and TRBJ2-2; 16 bases are shared with TRBD2. The germline gives CDR1 SGHVS, CDR2 FQNEAQ. The CDR3 is made up of 18 amino acids. The trim removed 5 bases at V and 5 bases at J, leaving 8 bases unmatched. The CDR3 reads CASSPGLAGGHDTGELFF. CDR3 nucleotides: TGTGCCAGCAGCCCGGGACTAGCGGGGGGGCATGATACCGGGGAGCTGTTTTTT.

This clonotype was detected ten times or more. This CDR3 reads CASSAGTGGLREQYV. The CDR3, as DNA: TGTGCCAGCAGCGCCGGGACAGGGGGATTGAGAGAGCAGTACGTC. The gene calls are TRBV5-6 and TRBJ2-7, with TRBD1 matching 11 bases. V shed 4 bases and J 7 bases; nucleotides not matched to a gene: 10. The CDR3 is 15 amino acids. Per germline, CDR1 SGHDT and CDR2 YYEEEE.

This clonotype was found a few times. The chain links TRBV15 to TRBJ2-2; a possible D gene is TRBD2 (7 bases). The V and J ends lost 3 bases and 8 bases respectively, with 19 bases between them. CDR1 is LNHNV, CDR2 YYDKDF, per germline (reference sequence). CDR3 size: 16 residues. CDR3 region: CATSSGPGGRAGELFF. The CDR3 nucleotides are TGTGCCACCAGCAGTGGCCCCGGGGGGCGCGCGGGGGAGCTGTTTTTT.

There are many counts of this clonotype. This may be a read error, as it is one base from a much larger clone. This rearrangement joins TRBV7-9 to TRBJ1-1; D unclear. CDR3 size: 14 residues. Trimming removed 1 base at V and 0 bases at J, with 6 bases between. CDR1 and CDR2 (germline): SEHNR, FQNEAQ (reference sequence). CDR3: CASSLGTMNTEAFF. The CDR3 DNA follows: TGTGCCAGCAGCTTAGGGACCATGAACACTGAAGCTTTCTTT.